Listed below are T cell receptor beta chains from one sample, sequenced in a study of T cell responses to AZD1222 COVID-19 vaccine. Measured with immunoSEQ multiplex PCR; TCRdb has only the in-frame clones, and not every one. The sample contains around 140,000 clones, less than 95% of which appear only once. The specimen comprised peripheral blood, sampled on day 0 of AZD1222 vaccination. These receptors were taken from an adult in good health. The CDR3 runs from the conserved cysteine through the conserved F or W. A D gene is named only where the DNA matches it firmly. Clone size, where shown, is once, few, many, or a class for clones that have expanded.

clone_size,j_call,v_call,d_call,cdr3_nt,cdr3_aa
NA,TRBJ1-6,TRBV28,TRBD1,TGTGCCAGCAGTTTAGAGGACAGGGGGCGAAGTTGGGGTTCACCCCTCCACTTT,CASSLEDRGRSWGSPLHF
NA,TRBJ1-5,TRBV28,NA,TGTGCCACCGACTCCGGGGCGACTAATCAGCCCCAGCATTTT,CATDSGATNQPQHF
NA,TRBJ2-7,TRBV6-6,NA,TGTGCCAGCAGTTACCGCCGGGACGTGAACGAGCAGTACTTC,CASSYRRDVNEQYF
NA,TRBJ2-1,TRBV6-2/TRBV6-3,NA,TGTGCCAGCAGTCGGACAGCTGGTGAGCAGTTCTTC,CASSRTAGEQFF
NA,TRBJ2-7,TRBV7-9,NA,TGTGCCAGCAGCTTAGTTTCTGGCAGCCACTACGAGCAGTACTTC,CASSLVSGSHYEQYF
NA,TRBJ1-1,TRBV10-2,TRBD1,TGCGCCAGCACCGGGACAGGGGGCGCGGGAGCCACTGAAGCTTTCTTT,CASTGTGGAGATEAFF
NA,TRBJ2-2,TRBV4-1,TRBD2,TGCGCCAGCAGCTTCCGGACTAGCGGGGGGACCGCGAACACCGGGGAGCTGTTTTTT,CASSFRTSGGTANTGELFF
NA,TRBJ1-4,TRBV30,NA,TGTGCCTGGGTTAAACGGCCGGGGGAAAAACTGTTTTTT,CAWVKRPGEKLFF
NA,TRBJ2-5,TRBV29-1,TRBD2,TGCAGCGTTGCCTGGACTAGCGGGGGGGGCGGGGGGGAGGAGACCCAGTACTTC,CSVAWTSGGGGGEETQYF
once,TRBJ1-1,TRBV5-5,NA,TGTGCCAGCAGCCTGGGAGGGAGGTCGGCTTTCTTT,CASSLGGRSAFF
NA,TRBJ2-7,TRBV29-1,NA,TGCAGCGCCTACGGGACGGACGGAGGCTACGAGCAGTACTTC,CSAYGTDGGYEQYF
NA,TRBJ1-1,TRBV4-3,NA,TGCGCCAGCAGCCTAAGCCGGCCAGGCCTGAACACTGAAGCTTTCTTT,CASSLSRPGLNTEAFF
NA,TRBJ1-2,TRBV5-6,NA,TGTGCCAGCAGCTTGTTTGGGGATGGCTACACCTTC,CASSLFGDGYTF
NA,TRBJ2-7,TRBV27,TRBD2,TGTGCCAGCAGTTTAACTAGCGGTTCCGAGCAGTACTTC,CASSLTSGSEQYF
NA,TRBJ1-2,TRBV9,TRBD1,TGTGCCAGCACACAAGGTCAGGGGGTCTATGGCTACACCTTC,CASTQGQGVYGYTF
NA,TRBJ2-3,TRBV28,NA,TGTGCCAGCAGGGTGGAGGGTTTAGCAGATACGCAGTATTTT,CASRVEGLADTQYF
NA,TRBJ2-1,TRBV6-5,NA,TGTGCCAGCAGTAGGTGGGGAATGGGAGACAATGAGCAGTTCTTC,CASSRWGMGDNEQFF
NA,TRBJ1-1,TRBV18,TRBD1,TGTGCCAGCTCACCCACGACAGGGGGCACTGAAGCTTTCTTT,CASSPTTGGTEAFF
NA,TRBJ1-5,TRBV7-9,NA,TGTGCCAGCAGCCCGGGGGGTTATACTCAGCCCCAGCATTTT,CASSPGGYTQPQHF
NA,TRBJ2-7,TRBV7-9,NA,TGTGCCAGCAGCTTCCTTGTGGACGAGCAGTACTTC,CASSFLVDEQYF
NA,TRBJ1-1,TRBV15,NA,TGTGCCACCAGCAGAGATAGGGGGATCACTGAAGCTTTCTTT,CATSRDRGITEAFF
NA,TRBJ1-3,TRBV30,TRBD1,TGTGCCTCCGGGACAGCTACGGGAGGCACCATATATTTT,CASGTATGGTIYF
NA,TRBJ1-4,TRBV4-2,NA,TGTGCCAGCAGCCAAGAAAGCGAAAAAGATCATGAAAAACTGTTTTTT,CASSQESEKDHEKLFF
NA,TRBJ2-2,TRBV18,TRBD2,TGTGCCAGCGGGTCAGGACTAGCATTCGCCGGGGAGCTGTTTTTT,CASGSGLAFAGELFF
NA,TRBJ2-7,TRBV6-5,NA,TGTGCCAGCAGTAACGAGCGGGCGAGCTCCTACGAGCAGTACTTC,CASSNERASSYEQYF
NA,TRBJ1-4,TRBV7-2,TRBD1,TGTGCCAGCAGCTCGGACAGGGTGAAAAAACTGTTTTTT,CASSSDRVKKLFF
NA,TRBJ1-6,TRBV10-3,TRBD1,TGTGCCATCAGTGGCCAGGGGGGAAGGAATTCACCCCTCCACTTT,CAISGQGGRNSPLHF
NA,TRBJ1-3,TRBV30,TRBD1,TGTGCCTGGAGTGGACAGGGGGCCTACACCATATATTTT,CAWSGQGAYTIYF
NA,TRBJ2-6,TRBV6-2/TRBV6-3,NA,TGTGCCAGCAGTTATTACACCTCTGGGGCCAACGTCCTGACTTTC,CASSYYTSGANVLTF
NA,TRBJ2-2,TRBV7-3,NA,TGTGCCAGTACCGAGAAGAACACCGGGGAGCTGTTTTTT,CASTEKNTGELFF
once,TRBJ2-7,TRBV9,TRBD1,TGTGCCAGCAGCTCCCGACAGGGACCTGGCTACGAGCAGTACTTC,CASSSRQGPGYEQYF
NA,TRBJ2-1,TRBV7-2,TRBD2,TGTGCCAGCAGCTTACAGCGGGGGGGCTACAATGAGCAGTTCTTC,CASSLQRGGYNEQFF
once,TRBJ1-2,TRBV10-3,NA,TGTGCCATCGGGCAGTATGGCTACACCTTC,CAIGQYGYTF
NA,TRBJ1-5,TRBV5-8,NA,TGTGCCAGCAGCTTGGCCCCGGGCAGGGGATACAATCAGCCCCAGCATTTT,CASSLAPGRGYNQPQHF
NA,TRBJ2-1,TRBV6-4,TRBD1,TGTGCCAGCAGTGTTACGGGACAGTCCTACAATGAGCAGTTCTTC,CASSVTGQSYNEQFF
NA,TRBJ1-1,TRBV4-2,NA,TGTGCCAGCAGCCAAGATCCGAACACTGAAGCTTTCTTT,CASSQDPNTEAFF
NA,TRBJ2-7,TRBV27,NA,TGTGCCAGCGGTGGGGTCGAGCAGTACTTC,CASGGVEQYF
NA,TRBJ2-7,TRBV27,TRBD2,TGTGCCAGCAGTCCACTCCCGGCTAGCGGCGGCTACGAGCAGTACTTC,CASSPLPASGGYEQYF
once,TRBJ1-1,TRBV6-1,TRBD1,TGTGCCAGCAGTGAAATAGGGTCAGGGGGAGCTTTCTTT,CASSEIGSGGAFF
few,TRBJ2-1,TRBV5-1,TRBD1,TGCGCCAGCAGCTATAAGGGACAGGGTCAGGGTGAGCAGTTCTTC,CASSYKGQGQGEQFF
NA,TRBJ2-7,TRBV7-9,TRBD1,TGTGCCAGCAGCTTAGCGACAGGGGTCGAGCAGTACTTC,CASSLATGVEQYF
NA,TRBJ2-1,TRBV6-1,TRBD2,TGTGCCAGCAGTGACGGGACTAGCATAAATGAGCAGTTCTTC,CASSDGTSINEQFF
NA,TRBJ2-7,TRBV6-5,NA,TGTGCCAGCACTGGGGGGAGCGGTTCCTACGAGCAGTACTTC,CASTGGSGSYEQYF
NA,TRBJ1-4,TRBV16,NA,TGTGCCAGCAGCCAATCGACAGTAGGAAGAGAAAAACTGTTTTTT,CASSQSTVGREKLFF
NA,TRBJ1-2,TRBV7-2,TRBD1,TGTGCCAGCAGCTTAGCATTAGGGGGCAGGGTCTATGGCTACACCTTC,CASSLALGGRVYGYTF
NA,TRBJ2-3,TRBV6-2/TRBV6-3,NA,TGTGCCAGCAGTTACACCCTTAGCGAGGAAAGCACAGATACGCAGTATTTT,CASSYTLSEESTDTQYF
NA,TRBJ2-1,TRBV4-3,TRBD1,TGCGCCAGCAGCCAATGGACAGGGGTCCATGAGCAGTTCTTC,CASSQWTGVHEQFF
NA,TRBJ2-3,TRBV19,TRBD2,TGTGCCACCTCTAGCGGGGGTTTAGGCACAGATACGCAGTATTTT,CATSSGGLGTDTQYF
NA,TRBJ1-1,TRBV9,TRBD1,TGTGCCAGCAGCGTAGTCCAGGGGGATGGTGAAGCTTTCTTT,CASSVVQGDGEAFF
NA,TRBJ2-1,TRBV9,TRBD1,TGTGCCAGCAGTACTTTAGGGGGCGCGACCAATGAGCAGTTCTTC,CASSTLGGATNEQFF